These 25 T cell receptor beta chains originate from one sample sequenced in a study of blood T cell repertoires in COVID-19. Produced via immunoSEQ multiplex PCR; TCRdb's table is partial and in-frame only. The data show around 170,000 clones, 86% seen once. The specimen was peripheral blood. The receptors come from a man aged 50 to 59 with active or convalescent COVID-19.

The CDR3 here is CASSLGLPTDTQYF. The CDR3 DNA sequence: TGTGCCAGCAGCTTGGGGCTTCCCACAGATACGCAGTATTTT. The chain couples TRBV7-3 to TRBJ2-3, with D possibly being TRBD1 (5 bases). Looked up from germline, CDR1 is SGHTA and CDR2 is FQGTGA. The length of the CDR3 is 14 residues. V was shortened by 3 bases and J by 2 bases, with 9 bases between the two germline ends.

The CDR3 protein is CASSQGLGLADMWNEQFF. Written as DNA, the CDR3 is TGCGCCAGCAGCCAAGGCCTGGGACTAGCGGATATGTGGAATGAGCAGTTCTTC. V and J are TRBV4-1 and TRBJ2-1; 11 bases are a match to TRBD2. Germline values: CDR1 MGHRA, CDR2 YSYEKL. V lost 1 base to trimming and J lost 7 bases; unmatched junction nucleotides: 12. The CDR3 spans 18 residues.

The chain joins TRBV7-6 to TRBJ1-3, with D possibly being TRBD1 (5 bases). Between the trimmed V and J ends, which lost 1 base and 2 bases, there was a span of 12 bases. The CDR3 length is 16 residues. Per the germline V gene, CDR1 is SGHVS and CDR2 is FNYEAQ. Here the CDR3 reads CASSLDPPRAGNTIYF. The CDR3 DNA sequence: TGTGCCAGCAGCTTAGACCCCCCCAGGGCTGGAAACACCATATATTTT.

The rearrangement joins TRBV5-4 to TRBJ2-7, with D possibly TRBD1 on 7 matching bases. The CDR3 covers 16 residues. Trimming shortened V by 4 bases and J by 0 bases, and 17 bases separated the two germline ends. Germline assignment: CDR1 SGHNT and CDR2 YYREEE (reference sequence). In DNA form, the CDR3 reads TGTGCCAGCAGCACGACGGGGGACAGCAGCTCCTACGAGCAGTACTTC. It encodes CASSTTGDSSSYEQYF. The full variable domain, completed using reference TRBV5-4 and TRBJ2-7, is ETGVTQSPTHLIKTRGQQVTLRCSSQSGHNTVSWYQQALGQGPQFIFQYYREEENGRGNFPPRFSGLQFPNYSSELNVNALELDDSALYLCASSTTGDSSSYEQYFGPGTRLTVT.

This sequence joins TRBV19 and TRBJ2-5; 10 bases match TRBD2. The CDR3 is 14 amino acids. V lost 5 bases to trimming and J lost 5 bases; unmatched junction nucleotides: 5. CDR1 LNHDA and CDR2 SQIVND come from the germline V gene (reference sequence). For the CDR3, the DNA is TGTGCCAGTAGTCGAGGGACTAGCGAGGAGACCCAGTACTTC. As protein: CASSRGTSEETQYF.

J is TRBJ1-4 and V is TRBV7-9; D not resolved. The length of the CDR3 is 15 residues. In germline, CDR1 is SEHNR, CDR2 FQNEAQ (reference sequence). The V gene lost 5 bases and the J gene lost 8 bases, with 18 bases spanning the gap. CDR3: CASSNPAGRKEKLFF. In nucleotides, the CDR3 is TGTGCCAGCAGCAACCCGGCAGGCCGGAAGGAAAAACTGTTTTTT.

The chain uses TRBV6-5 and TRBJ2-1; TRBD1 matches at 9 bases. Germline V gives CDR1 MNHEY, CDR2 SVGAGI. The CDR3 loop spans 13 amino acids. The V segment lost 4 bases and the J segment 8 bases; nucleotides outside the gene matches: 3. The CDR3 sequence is CASSLDRGDEQFF. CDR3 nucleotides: TGTGCCAGCAGTTTGGACAGGGGTGATGAGCAGTTCTTC.

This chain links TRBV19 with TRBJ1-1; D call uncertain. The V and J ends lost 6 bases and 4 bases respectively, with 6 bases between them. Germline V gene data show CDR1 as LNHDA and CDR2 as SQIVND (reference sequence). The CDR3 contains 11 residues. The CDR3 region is CASSFSTEAFF. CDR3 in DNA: TGTGCCAGTAGCTTTTCCACTGAAGCTTTCTTT. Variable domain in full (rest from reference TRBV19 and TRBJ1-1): DGGITQSPKYLFRKEGQNVTLSCEQNLNHDAMYWYRQDPGQGLRLIYYSQIVNDFQKGDIAEGYSVSREKKESFPLTVTSAQKNPTAFYLCASSFSTEAFFGQGTRLTVV.

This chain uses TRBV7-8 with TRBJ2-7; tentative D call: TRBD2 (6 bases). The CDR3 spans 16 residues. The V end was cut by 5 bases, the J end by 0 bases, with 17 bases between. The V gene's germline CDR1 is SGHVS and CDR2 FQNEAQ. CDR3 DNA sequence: TGTGCCAGCAGCCCATGGGGGGTTAGGGGCTCCTACGAGCAGTACTTC. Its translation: CASSPWGVRGSYEQYF.

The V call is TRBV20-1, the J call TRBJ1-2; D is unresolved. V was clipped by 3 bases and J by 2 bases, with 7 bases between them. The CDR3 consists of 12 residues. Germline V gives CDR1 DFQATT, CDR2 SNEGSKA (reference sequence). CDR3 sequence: CSASSLNYGYTF. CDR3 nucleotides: TGCAGTGCTAGTTCCCTAAACTATGGCTACACCTTC.

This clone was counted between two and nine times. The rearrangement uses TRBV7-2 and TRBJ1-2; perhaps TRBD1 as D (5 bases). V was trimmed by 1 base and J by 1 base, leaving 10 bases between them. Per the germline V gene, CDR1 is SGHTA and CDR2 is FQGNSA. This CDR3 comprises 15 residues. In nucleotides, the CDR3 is TGTGCCAGCAGCTTAGTTTGGACACTTAACTATGGCTACACCTTC. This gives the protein CASSLVWTLNYGYTF.

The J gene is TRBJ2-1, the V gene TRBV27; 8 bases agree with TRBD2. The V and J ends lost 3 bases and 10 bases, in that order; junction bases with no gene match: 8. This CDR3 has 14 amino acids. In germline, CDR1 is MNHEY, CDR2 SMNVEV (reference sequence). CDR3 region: CASSFLREGWEQFF. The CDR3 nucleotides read TGTGCCAGCAGTTTCCTTCGGGAGGGATGGGAGCAGTTCTTC.

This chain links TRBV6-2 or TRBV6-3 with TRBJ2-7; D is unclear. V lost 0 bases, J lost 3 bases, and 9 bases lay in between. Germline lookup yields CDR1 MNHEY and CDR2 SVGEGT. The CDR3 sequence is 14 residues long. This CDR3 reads CASSYSRSFYEQYF. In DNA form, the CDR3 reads TGTGCCAGCAGTTACTCGAGGAGTTTCTACGAGCAGTACTTC.

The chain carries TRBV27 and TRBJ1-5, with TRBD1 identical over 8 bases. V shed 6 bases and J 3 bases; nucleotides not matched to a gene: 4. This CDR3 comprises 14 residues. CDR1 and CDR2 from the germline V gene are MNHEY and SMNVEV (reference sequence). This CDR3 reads CASSRQGLNQPQHF. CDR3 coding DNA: TGTGCCAGCAGCAGACAGGGGCTCAATCAGCCCCAGCATTTT.

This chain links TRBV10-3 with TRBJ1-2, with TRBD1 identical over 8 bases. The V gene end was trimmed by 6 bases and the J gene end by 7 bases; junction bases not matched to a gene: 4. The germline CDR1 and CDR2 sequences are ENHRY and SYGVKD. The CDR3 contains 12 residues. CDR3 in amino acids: CAISQTGAGYTF. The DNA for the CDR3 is TGTGCCATCAGCCAGACAGGGGCTGGCTACACCTTC.

As DNA, the CDR3 is TGTGCCAGCAGTGAAAGGGGTGGAGACACGCAGTATTTT. It specifies CASSERGGDTQYF. The chain is built from TRBV2 and TRBJ2-3; TRBD1 is a possible D gene (5 bases). Germline V gives CDR1 SNHLY, CDR2 FYNNEI. The CDR3 runs 13 residues. Trimming shortened V by 2 bases and J by 9 bases, and 12 bases separated the two germline ends.

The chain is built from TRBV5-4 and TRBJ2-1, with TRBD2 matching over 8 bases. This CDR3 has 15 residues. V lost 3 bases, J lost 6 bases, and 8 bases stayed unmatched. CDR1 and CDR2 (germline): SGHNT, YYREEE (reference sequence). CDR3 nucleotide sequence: TGTGCCAGCAGCTCGGGAGGGGCAAGTCCCAATGAGCAGTTCTTC. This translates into CASSSGGASPNEQFF.

The CDR3 here is CASSTGTGVSNTYEQYF. CDR3 bases: TGTGCCAGCAGCACTGGGACAGGGGTTTCAAATACCTACGAGCAGTACTTC. The chain is built from TRBV9 and TRBJ2-7, with TRBD1 matching 10 bases. CDR1 SGDLS and CDR2 YYNGEE come from the germline V gene. With 4 bases clipped from V and 2 bases from J, the junction kept 12 bases outside the gene matches. CDR3 length: 17 amino acids.

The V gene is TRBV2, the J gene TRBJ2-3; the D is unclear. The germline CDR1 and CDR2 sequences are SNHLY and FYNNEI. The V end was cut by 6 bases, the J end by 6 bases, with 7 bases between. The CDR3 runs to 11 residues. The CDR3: CASRFVDTQYF. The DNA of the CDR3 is TGTGCCAGCAGATTCGTGGATACGCAGTATTTT. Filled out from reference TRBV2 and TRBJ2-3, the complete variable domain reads EPEVTQTPSHQVTQMGQEVILRCVPISNHLYFYWYRQILGQKVEFLVSFYNNEISEKSEIFDDQFSVERPDGSNFTLKIRSTKLEDSAMYFCASRFVDTQYFGPGTRLTVL.

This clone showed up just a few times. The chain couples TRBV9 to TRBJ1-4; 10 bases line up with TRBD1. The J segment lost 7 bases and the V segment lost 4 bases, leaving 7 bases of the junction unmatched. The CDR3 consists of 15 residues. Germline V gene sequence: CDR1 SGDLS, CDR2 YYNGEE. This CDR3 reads CASSPGQGRVEKLFF. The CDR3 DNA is TGTGCCAGCAGCCCGGGACAGGGGAGGGTTGAAAAACTGTTTTTT.

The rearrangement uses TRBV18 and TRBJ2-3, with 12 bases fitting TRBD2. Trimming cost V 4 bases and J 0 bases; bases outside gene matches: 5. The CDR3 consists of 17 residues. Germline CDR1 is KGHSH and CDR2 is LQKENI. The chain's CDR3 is CASSRLAGVSSTDTQYF. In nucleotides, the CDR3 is TGTGCCAGCTCACGACTAGCGGGGGTTTCTAGCACAGATACGCAGTATTTT.

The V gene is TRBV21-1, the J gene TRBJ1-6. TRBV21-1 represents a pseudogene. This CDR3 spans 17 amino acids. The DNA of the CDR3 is TGTGCCAGCAGCAAAGCGCCCCCGAGCTCCTATAATTCACCCCTCCACTTT. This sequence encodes CASSKAPPSSYNSPLHF.

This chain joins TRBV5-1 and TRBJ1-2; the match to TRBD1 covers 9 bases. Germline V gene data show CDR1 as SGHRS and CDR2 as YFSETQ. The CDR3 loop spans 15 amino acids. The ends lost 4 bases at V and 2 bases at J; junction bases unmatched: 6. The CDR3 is CASSQTGGENYGYTF. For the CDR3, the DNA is TGCGCCAGCAGCCAAACAGGGGGCGAAAACTATGGCTACACCTTC.

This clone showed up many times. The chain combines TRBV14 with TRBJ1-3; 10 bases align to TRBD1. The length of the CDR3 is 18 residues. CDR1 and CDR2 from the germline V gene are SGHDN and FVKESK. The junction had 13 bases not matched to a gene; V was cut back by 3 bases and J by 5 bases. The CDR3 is CASSHSKWTGGGRNTIYF. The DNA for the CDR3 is TGTGCCAGCAGCCACTCCAAATGGACAGGGGGTGGTAGAAACACCATATATTTT. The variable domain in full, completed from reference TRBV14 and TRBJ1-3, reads EAGVTQFPSHSVIEKGQTVTLRCDPISGHDNLYWYRRVMGKEIKFLLHFVKESKQDESGMPNNRFLAERTGGTYSTLKVQPAELEDSGVYFCASSHSKWTGGGRNTIYFGEGSWLTVV.

In DNA, the CDR3 is TGCGCCAGCAGCCATCTCACCCCGGGACAGGGAAGGGAGACCCAGTACTTC. This sequence encodes CASSHLTPGQGRETQYF. The genes are TRBV4-3 and TRBJ2-5; 9 bases are a match to TRBD1. Germline-derived CDR1 and CDR2 are LGHNA and YSLEER. V lost 3 bases and J lost 5; bases outside the gene matches: 13. The CDR3 extends over 17 amino acids.